These T cell receptor beta chains were read from a single sample in a study of blood T cell repertoires in COVID-19. Sequencing used immunoSEQ multiplex PCR; TCRdb keeps in-frame clones, though not all of them. Among roughly 260,000 clones listed, roughly 90% were seen once. Sequenced input: peripheral blood. These receptors came from a woman in her twenties or thirties with COVID-19, enrolled during active disease. CDR3s include the opening cysteine and the closing phenylalanine or tryptophan. D genes are given only for firm matches.

d_gene,j_gene,v_gene,CDR3aa
TRBD2,TRBJ2-7,TRBV6-1,CASSEARPSGRRYEQYF
-,TRBJ2-5,TRBV25-1,CASTVRSGDQETQYF
-,TRBJ2-7,TRBV19,CASSISAVSYEQYF
-,TRBJ2-7,TRBV7-9,CASSSAVSYEQYF
TRBD2,TRBJ2-1,TRBV19,CASSAPGASGIYNEQFF
-,TRBJ1-2,TRBV6-2/TRBV6-3,CASSYFGGGRDYGYTF
-,TRBJ1-6,TRBV6-2/TRBV6-3,CASSYGDGANSPLHF
TRBD2,TRBJ2-3,TRBV5-4,CASSLAGGRGDTQYF
TRBD1,TRBJ1-1,TRBV6-5,CASSLGQVNTEAFF
-,TRBJ1-5,TRBV21-1,CASSPPCGADDNSNQPQHF
TRBD2,TRBJ2-1,TRBV6-1,CASSEATSGYYNEQFF
-,TRBJ2-2,TRBV6-2/TRBV6-3,CASSYNLNGELFF
TRBD1,TRBJ2-7,TRBV27,CASSFDRASYEQYF
TRBD2,TRBJ2-7,TRBV30,CAWSPAIAGSYEQYF
-,TRBJ1-1,TRBV7-2,CASSSYAEAFF
-,TRBJ1-2,TRBV28,CAISLRQGPASGYTF
TRBD1,TRBJ1-5,TRBV18,CASSLGGQGEQPQHF
TRBD1,TRBJ2-7,TRBV4-3,CASSHLTGGTYEQYF
-,TRBJ2-5,TRBV15,CATSAEKIQGRETQYF
TRBD1,TRBJ1-3,TRBV7-8,CASSLGAGGTGNTIYF
-,TRBJ2-7,TRBV6-2/TRBV6-3,CASSPSLRYEQYF
-,TRBJ2-7,TRBV10-3,CASRDISSYEQYF
TRBD1,TRBJ2-5,TRBV28,CASSLRTGVETQYF
-,TRBJ2-7,TRBV4-2,CASSQGGSGSYEQYF
-,TRBJ1-1,TRBV6-1,CASSEAGSRAFF
TRBD1,TRBJ2-7,TRBV27,CASSPPGGREQYF
-,TRBJ1-5,TRBV19,CASRTGQMNRRNQPQHF
-,TRBJ1-4,TRBV9,CASSPRAGSGNEKLFF
TRBD1,TRBJ2-5,TRBV3-1/TRBV3-2,CASSQRAGGGETQYF
-,TRBJ1-1,TRBV12-3/TRBV12-4,CASRQLSTEAFF
-,TRBJ2-1,TRBV28,CASSDGPGDNEQFF
-,TRBJ1-2,TRBV4-3,CASSQDRSGAYTF
TRBD2,TRBJ2-3,TRBV5-4,CASSPGTSGMGATDTQYF
-,TRBJ2-5,TRBV11-2,CASSLGGLASETQYF
-,TRBJ1-2,TRBV2,CASYLEGRGGGYTF
TRBD2,TRBJ2-7,TRBV9,CASSPGGLAGGPLNEQYF
-,TRBJ2-5,TRBV20-1,CSASRGQETQYF
TRBD1,TRBJ2-7,TRBV6-5,CASRDRGSYEQYF
-,TRBJ2-1,TRBV4-1,CASSQDPEGYNEQFF
TRBD1,TRBJ2-3,TRBV29-1,CSVPDRGQDTQYF
-,TRBJ2-1,TRBV7-9,CASTPWMAASYNEQFF